Each of the 24 T cell receptor beta chains below was sequenced from the same sample in a study of blood T cell repertoires in COVID-19. Sequenced by immunoSEQ multiplex PCR; TCRdb stores in-frame clones only, minus some. Altogether roughly 180,000 clones are present, about 85% being singletons, with the ten largest covering 6.5% to 7.5%. The source material was peripheral blood. These receptors were obtained from an elderly man with COVID-19, enrolled during active disease.

The chain uses TRBV28 and TRBJ2-3; D is possibly TRBD2 (5 bases). V shed 4 bases and J shed 4 bases, with 12 bases lying between them. Germline V gives CDR1 MDHEN, CDR2 SYDVKM. The CDR3 is made up of 14 amino acids. The CDR3, as DNA: TGTGCCAGCAGTTCAGAGACTACGGCAGATACGCAGTATTTT. It translates to CASSSETTADTQYF.

This rearrangement joins TRBV6-5 to TRBJ1-1; D possibly corresponds to TRBD1 (6 bases). Per the germline V gene, CDR1 is MNHEY and CDR2 is SVGAGI. Trimming cost V 0 bases and J 6 bases, with 11 bases left between them. The CDR3 runs 14 residues. The CDR3 DNA reads TGTGCCAGCAGTTACTCGATGGGGGCGTCTGAAGCTTTCTTT. It translates to CASSYSMGASEAFF.

The J gene is TRBJ2-1, the V gene TRBV19; 9 nucleotides match TRBD1. Germline V gives CDR1 LNHDA, CDR2 SQIVND (reference sequence). After removal of 1 base from V and 7 bases from J, the junction contained 5 bases not matched to a gene. The CDR3 consists of 15 residues. CDR3 sequence: CASSIGGTGSNEQFF. CDR3 coding DNA: TGTGCCAGTAGTATAGGAGGGACAGGGAGTAATGAGCAGTTCTTC.

CDR3 bases: TGTGCCAGTATCCTCCGGGAGCAGACCTTCGACGAGCAGTACTTC. It yields the protein CASILREQTFDEQYF. The rearrangement links TRBV19 to TRBJ2-7, with D perhaps TRBD2 (6 bases). V gave up 7 bases and J gave up 5 bases, with 21 bases separating them. CDR3 length: 15 residues. Germline V gives CDR1 LNHDA, CDR2 SQIVND (reference sequence).

This clone showed up just once. The chain uses TRBV5-1 and TRBJ1-2; D is unclear. V was clipped by 0 bases and J by 7 bases, with 19 bases between them. Per germline, CDR1 SGHRS and CDR2 YFSETQ. The CDR3 spans 16 residues. CDR3 sequence: CASSLALETRFGGYTF. In nucleotides, the CDR3 is TGCGCCAGCAGCTTGGCCCTAGAAACGAGGTTTGGTGGCTACACCTTC.

J is TRBJ2-1 and V is TRBV19; TRBD2 aligns across 9 bases. CDR3 length equals 18 residues. The germline gives CDR1 LNHDA, CDR2 SQIVND (reference sequence). After removal of 2 bases from V and 7 bases from J, the junction contained 15 bases not matched to a gene. The CDR3 sequence: CASSIWVKSGGSANEQFF. For the CDR3, the DNA is TGTGCCAGTAGTATATGGGTGAAAAGCGGGGGGTCCGCGAATGAGCAGTTCTTC.

The J gene is TRBJ2-7, the V gene TRBV18; D is ambiguous. This CDR3 comprises 12 residues. Trimming took 2 bases from V and 3 from J, leaving 5 bases between them. Germline loops: CDR1 KGHSH, CDR2 LQKENI. CDR3 amino acids: CASSPSVYEQYF. CDR3 nucleotide sequence: TGTGCCAGCTCACCATCAGTCTACGAGCAGTACTTC.

V and J are TRBV5-1 and TRBJ2-7; D is possibly TRBD1 (5 bases). The V gene lost 4 bases and the J gene lost 0 bases, with 8 bases spanning the gap. This CDR3 comprises 13 residues. Germline V gene data show CDR1 as SGHRS and CDR2 as YFSETQ. CDR3 DNA: TGCGCCAGCAGCCAGGGATTCTCCTACGAGCAGTACTTC. This gives the protein CASSQGFSYEQYF. Complete variable domain (other parts from reference TRBV5-1 and TRBJ2-7): KAGVTQTPRYLIKTRGQQVTLSCSPISGHRSVSWYQQTPGQGLQFLFEYFSETQRNKGNFPGRFSGRQFSNSRSEMNVSTLELGDSALYLCASSQGFSYEQYFGPGTRLTVT.

The rearrangement uses TRBV2 and TRBJ2-2; D is undetermined. Germline V gene sequence: CDR1 SNHLY, CDR2 FYNNEI. V was trimmed by 4 bases and J by 1 base, leaving 13 bases between them. This CDR3 has 16 residues. For the CDR3, the DNA is TGTGCCAGCAGTGTTGGCAGGTTGAAGAACACCGGGGAGCTGTTTTTT. Translation gives CASSVGRLKNTGELFF.

This chain connects TRBV19 to TRBJ2-7, with D possibly being TRBD2 (6 bases). In germline, CDR1 is LNHDA, CDR2 SQIVND (reference sequence). This CDR3 has 15 amino acids. V was cut by 4 bases and J by 5 bases, with 18 bases left in between. The CDR3 DNA reads as TGTGCCAGTAGTAGCGTATCCGGGAGATGGGACGAGCAGTACTTC. This sequence encodes CASSSVSGRWDEQYF. The full variable domain, in which reference TRBV19 and TRBJ2-7 provide the parts outside the CDR3, is DGGITQSPKYLFRKEGQNVTLSCEQNLNHDAMYWYRQDPGQGLRLIYYSQIVNDFQKGDIAEGYSVSREKKESFPLTVTSAQKNPTAFYLCASSSVSGRWDEQYFGPGTRLTVT.

The rearrangement links TRBV12-5 to TRBJ1-5, with D perhaps matching TRBD1 (5 bases). Trimming cost V 6 bases and J 6 bases, with 18 bases left between them. Germline V lookup: CDR1 LGHNT, CDR2 FRNRAP. The CDR3 is made up of 15 amino acids. The CDR3 DNA sequence: TGTGCTAGTGGGCTGGAGGGGTGGGGAGGTCAGCCCCAGCATTTT. Its translation: CASGLEGWGGQPQHF.

The V gene is TRBV29-1, the J gene TRBJ1-1, with D perhaps TRBD1 (6 bases). The V gene's germline CDR1 is SQVTM and CDR2 ANQGSEA. Trimming shortened V by 1 base and J by 10 bases, and 10 bases separated the two germline ends. This CDR3 is 11 amino acids long. The CDR3 loop reads CSVEATGRAFF. The CDR3 region has the DNA TGCAGCGTTGAAGCGACAGGCCGAGCTTTCTTT.

The CDR3: CSARVKYEAFF. The DNA of the CDR3 is TGCAGTGCTAGAGTAAAATATGAAGCTTTCTTT. V is TRBV20-1 and J is TRBJ1-1; D unresolved. There are 11 residues in the CDR3. V was pared by 1 base and J by 7 bases, with 7 bases between. Germline V gene data show CDR1 as DFQATT and CDR2 as SNEGSKA (reference sequence).

The V gene is TRBV18, the J gene TRBJ1-6, with D uncertain. This CDR3 contains 13 residues. Deletions cut 3 bases from V and 6 bases from J, with 6 bases between. The V gene's germline CDR1 is KGHSH and CDR2 LQKENI. DNA of the CDR3: TGTGCCAGCTCACCGACTTCTAATTCACCCCTCCACTTT. Residues: CASSPTSNSPLHF.

The chain joins TRBV2 to TRBJ2-1; D is ambiguous. This CDR3 is built from 11 residues. The germline CDR1 and CDR2 sequences are SNHLY and FYNNEI. Between the trimmed V and J ends, which lost 6 bases and 4 bases, there was a span of 4 bases. The CDR3 loop is CASRLYNEQFF. DNA of the CDR3: TGTGCCAGCAGGTTATACAATGAGCAGTTCTTC.

The chain links TRBV7-9 to TRBJ1-2, with D unclear. This CDR3 has 12 amino acids. Germline CDR1 is SEHNR and CDR2 is FQNEAQ (reference sequence). V lost 5 bases and J lost 4, with 8 bases in between. The CDR3: CASSPDTYGYTF. CDR3 nucleotide sequence: TGTGCCAGCAGCCCAGACACCTATGGCTACACCTTC.

The chain carries TRBV7-3 and TRBJ2-2; TRBD1 matches 7 bases. The CDR3 sequence is 15 residues long. The germline V gene encodes CDR1 SGHTA and CDR2 FQGTGA. The junction had 5 bases not matched to a gene; V was cut back by 3 bases and J by 4 bases. The CDR3 loop reads CASSFGDSSTGELFF. DNA for the CDR3: TGTGCCAGCAGCTTTGGGGACAGCTCCACCGGGGAGCTGTTTTTT.

The chain combines TRBV7-2 with TRBJ2-1; 7 bases align to TRBD1. The V segment lost 4 bases and the J segment 6 bases; nucleotides outside the gene matches: 6. From germline, CDR1 is SGHTA and CDR2 FQGNSA. The CDR3 consists of 14 residues. The CDR3 coding sequence is TGTGCCAGCAGCTCCGATAGGGACAGCAATGAGCAGTTCTTC. Protein product: CASSSDRDSNEQFF. The whole variable domain, filled in from reference TRBV7-2 and TRBJ2-1, reads GAGVSQSPSNKVTEKGKDVELRCDPISGHTALYWYRQSLGQGLEFLIYFQGNSAPDKSGLPSDRFSAERTGGSVSTLTIQRTQQEDSAVYLCASSSDRDSNEQFFGPGTRLTVL.

The chain combines TRBV7-8 with TRBJ1-1, with unresolved D. With 7 bases removed from V and 5 bases from J, the gap between germline ends came to 14 bases. Germline-derived CDR1 and CDR2 are SGHVS and FQNEAQ. This CDR3 has 13 residues. The CDR3 loop reads CASTLAPRTEAFF. CDR3 coding DNA: TGTGCCAGCACCCTAGCCCCTAGAACTGAAGCTTTCTTT.

The chain uses TRBV6-2 or TRBV6-3 and TRBJ1-5; 8 bases line up with TRBD1. The CDR3 length is 13 residues. The J segment lost 4 bases and the V segment lost 6 bases, leaving 2 bases of the junction unmatched. In germline, CDR1 is MNHEY, CDR2 SVGEGT. CDR3 DNA sequence: TGTGCCAGCAGCCGGACAGGGAATCAGCCCCAGCATTTT. Encoded protein: CASSRTGNQPQHF.

In its sample, this clone was seen a few times. The chain recombines TRBV5-1 with TRBJ1-1; D may be TRBD1 (6 bases). Per germline, CDR1 SGHRS and CDR2 YFSETQ. Trimming shortened V by 4 bases and J by 3 bases, and 13 bases separated the two germline ends. The CDR3 runs 14 residues. The CDR3 loop reads CASSGQTGYTEAFF. DNA for the CDR3: TGCGCCAGCAGCGGTCAGACAGGTTACACTGAAGCTTTCTTT.

Many counts were recorded for this clone. V and J are TRBV29-1 and TRBJ1-2; D perhaps matches TRBD1 (5 bases). Per germline, CDR1 SQVTM and CDR2 ANQGSEA. This CDR3 contains 13 residues. V was trimmed by 6 bases and J by 5 bases, leaving 16 bases between them. CDR3 DNA sequence: TGCAGCGTGGGCGGGGGAGAGGGATATGGCTACACCTTC. It specifies CSVGGGEGYGYTF. Based on the CDR3 plus reference TRBV29-1 and TRBJ1-2, the full variable domain is SAVISQKPSRDICQRGTSLTIQCQVDSQVTMMFWYRQQPGQSLTLIATANQGSEATYESGFVIDKFPISRPNLTFSTLTVSNMSPEDSSIYLCSVGGGEGYGYTFGSGTRLTVV.

The chain is built from TRBV11-3 and TRBJ1-6, with 7 bases fitting TRBD1. Germline V CDR1 and CDR2: SGHNT, YENEEA. The CDR3 covers 16 residues. V lost 1 base, J lost 11 bases, and 11 bases stayed unmatched. Here the CDR3 reads CASSLALDRPSTPLHF. Written as DNA, the CDR3 is TGTGCCAGCAGCTTAGCCCTGGACAGGCCCTCGACACCCCTCCACTTT.

V is TRBV10-3 and J is TRBJ1-2; the D is unclear. Trimming shortened V by 0 bases and J by 4 bases, and 12 bases separated the two germline ends. Germline CDR1 reads ENHRY; CDR2 reads SYGVKD. The length of the CDR3 is 15 residues. Written as DNA, the CDR3 is TGTGCCATCAGTGAGTCGGAGGTTCTTGCCTATGGCTACACCTTC. It specifies CAISESEVLAYGYTF.